These T cell receptor beta chains were read from a single sample in a study of post-analysis software for immune sequencing data. One entry per CDR3 protein results from TCRdb running MiXCR on the PCR reads. The data contain approximately 730,000 distinct CDR3 sequences, about 45% of them singletons. Sequencing was carried out using blood. The receptor source for this set is a girl aged 10-17 years with multiple sclerosis. Both conserved end residues are part of each CDR3. A D gene is named only where the DNA matches it firmly. Part of the rows lack a size; the others show once, few, many or a class for expanded clones.

size: .; V: TRBV29-1; D: TRBD2; J: TRBJ2-1; CDR3: CSVDGLAGARSYNEQFF; DNA: TGCAGCGTTGACGGGCTAGCGGGAGCAAGGTCCTACAATGAGCAGTTCTTC
size: .; V: TRBV10-3; D: .; J: TRBJ2-1; CDR3: CAIRSGEYNEQFF; DNA: TGTGCCATCAGGAGTGGAGAATACAATGAGCAGTTCTTC
size: .; V: TRBV20-1; D: .; J: TRBJ2-3; CDR3: CSAGAAGSGPSTDTQYF; DNA: TGCAGTGCTGGGGCCGCGGGGAGCGGGCCAAGCACAGATACGCAGTATTTT
size: .; V: TRBV20-1; D: .; J: TRBJ2-7; CDR3: CSALARSEQYF; DNA: TGCAGTGCCCTAGCTCGTAGCGAGCAGTACTTC
size: .; V: TRBV7-2; D: .; J: TRBJ2-7; CDR3: CASSITGRGVYEQYF; DNA: TGTGCCAGCAGCATAACAGGGAGAGGGGTCTACGAGCAGTACTTC
size: .; V: TRBV25-1; D: TRBD1; J: TRBJ1-2; CDR3: CASSEPHRGLGYTF; DNA: TGTGCCAGCAGTGAACCCCACAGGGGGCTTGGCTACACCTTC
size: .; V: TRBV5-1; D: .; J: TRBJ2-1; CDR3: CASSFGRSTGEQFF; DNA: TGCGCCAGCAGCTTTGGGAGGTCGACGGGAGAGCAGTTCTTC
size: few; V: TRBV5-1; D: .; J: TRBJ1-2; CDR3: CASSPGGVYGYTF; DNA: TGCGCCAGCAGCCCGGGGGGTGTCTATGGCTACACCTTC
size: .; V: TRBV7-9; D: .; J: TRBJ2-7; CDR3: CASSLITGRHEQYF; DNA: TGTGCCAGCAGCTTAATTACAGGGCGTCACGAGCAGTACTTC
size: few; V: TRBV4-1; D: .; J: TRBJ2-7; CDR3: CASSDTGISSYEQYF; DNA: TGCGCCAGCAGCGACACAGGGATTAGCTCCTACGAGCAGTACTTC
size: .; V: TRBV5-1; D: .; J: TRBJ2-3; CDR3: CASSWTRRASTDTQYF; DNA: TGCGCCAGCAGCTGGACAAGGAGGGCGAGCACAGATACGCAGTATTTT
size: few; V: TRBV5-1; D: .; J: TRBJ2-5; CDR3: CASSWGTIQETQYF; DNA: TGCGCCAGCAGCTGGGGTACGATTCAAGAGACCCAGTACTTC
size: .; V: TRBV7-9; D: .; J: TRBJ2-3; CDR3: CASILPTGVGTDTQYF; DNA: TGTGCCAGTATACTTCCAACGGGAGTAGGTACAGATACGCAGTATTTT
size: .; V: TRBV2; D: TRBD1; J: TRBJ2-3; CDR3: CASSRTGSADTQYF; DNA: TGTGCCAGCAGCCGGACAGGGTCGGCAGATACGCAGTATTTT
size: .; V: TRBV5-6; D: .; J: TRBJ2-3; CDR3: CASSPGTPFTDTQYF; DNA: TGTGCCAGCAGCCCCGGGACTCCGTTCACAGATACGCAGTATTTT
size: few; V: TRBV29-1; D: .; J: TRBJ2-2; CDR3: CSVEGGGLGTGELFF; DNA: TGCAGCGTTGAAGGGGGCGGGCTCGGCACCGGGGAGCTGTTTTTT
size: .; V: TRBV12-3/TRBV12-4; D: TRBD1; J: TRBJ2-5; CDR3: CASSSLWTGGQETQYF; DNA: TGTGCCAGCAGTTCCCTCTGGACAGGAGGCCAAGAGACCCAGTACTTC
size: once; V: TRBV6-5; D: .; J: TRBJ1-2; CDR3: CASRRDGDFGYTF; DNA: TGTGCCAGCAGGAGAGACGGGGACTTTGGCTACACCTTC
size: .; V: TRBV10-3; D: .; J: TRBJ2-7; CDR3: CAISLANAEQYF; DNA: TGTGCCATCAGTCTGGCCAATGCCGAGCAGTACTTC
size: .; V: TRBV14; D: .; J: TRBJ1-2; CDR3: CASSQGFGIDYGYTF; DNA: TGTGCCAGCAGCCAAGGGTTCGGGATTGACTATGGCTACACCTTC
size: few; V: TRBV4-1; D: .; J: TRBJ2-7; CDR3: CASSQEPFYEQYF; DNA: TGCGCCAGCAGCCAAGAACCCTTCTACGAGCAGTACTTC
size: .; V: TRBV2; D: .; J: TRBJ1-4; CDR3: CASRVGVRENEKLFF; DNA: TGTGCCAGCAGAGTCGGGGTGAGAGAAAATGAAAAACTGTTTTTT
size: .; V: TRBV29-1; D: TRBD1; J: TRBJ1-1; CDR3: CSVATGDGTEAFF; DNA: TGCAGCGTGGCGACAGGGGACGGCACTGAAGCTTTCTTT
size: few; V: TRBV7-9; D: .; J: TRBJ1-1; CDR3: CASSPAYTEAFF; DNA: TGTGCCAGCAGCCCCGCCTACACTGAAGCTTTCTTT
size: few; V: TRBV4-2; D: .; J: TRBJ2-3; CDR3: CASSQEHRSTDTQYF; DNA: TGTGCCAGCAGCCAAGAGCATCGGAGCACAGATACGCAGTATTTT
size: .; V: TRBV7-8; D: TRBD2; J: TRBJ2-1; CDR3: CASSLAGLTNEQFF; DNA: TGTGCCAGCAGCTTAGCGGGACTAACCAATGAGCAGTTCTTC
size: many; V: TRBV14; D: .; J: TRBJ1-2; CDR3: CASSSGQLLYYGYTF; DNA: TGTGCCAGCAGCTCAGGACAGCTACTCTACTATGGCTACACCTTC
size: .; V: TRBV6-4; D: .; J: TRBJ2-1; CDR3: CASSEQGGKQFF; DNA: TGTGCCAGCAGTGAACAGGGTGGGAAGCAGTTCTTC
size: few; V: TRBV20-1; D: TRBD2; J: TRBJ2-1; CDR3: CSAEGLAGDNEQFF; DNA: TGCAGTGCGGAGGGACTAGCGGGTGACAATGAGCAGTTCTTC
size: .; V: TRBV28; D: .; J: TRBJ1-2; CDR3: CASMSEGNYGYTF; DNA: TGTGCCAGCATGTCAGAAGGGAACTATGGCTACACCTTC
size: .; V: TRBV7-8; D: TRBD1; J: TRBJ1-4; CDR3: CASSLAGTGGGGKLFF; DNA: TGTGCCAGCAGCTTAGCGGGTACAGGGGGCGGGGGAAAACTGTTTTTT
size: .; V: TRBV4-1; D: TRBD2; J: TRBJ2-1; CDR3: CASSQGTSGGAYNEQFF; DNA: TGCGCCAGCAGCCAAGGAACTAGCGGTGGAGCCTACAATGAGCAGTTCTTC
size: .; V: TRBV20-1; D: .; J: TRBJ1-2; CDR3: CSARVSGEGYTF; DNA: TGCAGTGCTAGAGTATCCGGGGAAGGCTACACCTTC